Listed below are T cell receptor beta chains from one sample, sequenced in a study of control samples from healthy donors and cancer patients. Using immunoSEQ multiplex PCR, the repertoire was profiled, and TCRdb retains in-frame clones only, with some absent. The profile covers more than 110,000 clones, with 70% to 90% appearing a single time and approximately 9% taken by the ten largest. Sequencing was carried out using blood. These receptors were collected from a woman in her 30s in good health. The CDR3 runs from the conserved cysteine through the conserved F or W. The order of the fields is CDR3 protein, CDR3 DNA, clone size, V gene, D gene, CDR3 length, J gene. D genes are given only for firm matches. The size field is filled for only some rows; it gives once, few, many or a size class.

CDR3: CASSLNPYEQYF
DNA: TGTGCCAGCAGTTTAAATCCGTACGAGCAGTACTTC
size: few
V: TRBV28
D: NA
length: 12
J: TRBJ2-7

CDR3: CASSTQGREQYF
DNA: TGTGCCAGCAGCACTCAGGGGAGAGAGCAGTACTTC
size: NA
V: TRBV11-2
D: NA
length: 12
J: TRBJ2-7

CDR3: CASSQDHTGAGTQYF
DNA: TGTGCCAGCAGCCAAGATCATACAGGGGCTGGGACCCAGTACTTC
size: NA
V: TRBV3-1/TRBV3-2
D: TRBD1
length: 15
J: TRBJ2-5

CDR3: CASSVTGTGTF
DNA: TGTGCCAGCAGCGTCACCGGGACAGGCACCTTC
size: few
V: TRBV5-6
D: TRBD1
length: 11
J: TRBJ1-2

CDR3: CASRRTIPDYEQYF
DNA: TGTGCCAGCAGAAGAACGATCCCGGACTACGAGCAGTACTTC
size: NA
V: TRBV7-2
D: NA
length: 14
J: TRBJ2-7

CDR3: CASSETGVQPQHF
DNA: TGTGCCAGCAGCGAGACAGGGGTTCAGCCCCAGCATTTT
size: NA
V: TRBV6-5
D: TRBD1
length: 13
J: TRBJ1-5

CDR3: CSASSPSGVQETQYF
DNA: TGCAGTGCTAGTAGTCCTAGCGGGGTCCAAGAGACCCAGTACTTC
size: NA
V: TRBV20-1
D: TRBD2
length: 15
J: TRBJ2-5

CDR3: CASRNYEQYF
DNA: TGTGCCAGTAGAAACTACGAGCAGTACTTC
size: NA
V: TRBV2
D: NA
length: 10
J: TRBJ2-7

CDR3: CASSLRPWPGTEAFF
DNA: TGTGCCAGCAGCTTACGCCCCTGGCCGGGGACTGAAGCTTTCTTT
size: NA
V: TRBV11-2
D: NA
length: 15
J: TRBJ1-1

CDR3: CASMTGDSNQPQHF
DNA: TGTGCCAGCATGACGGGGGATAGCAATCAGCCCCAGCATTTT
size: NA
V: TRBV28
D: NA
length: 14
J: TRBJ1-5

CDR3: CASSQGTMNTEAFF
DNA: TGTGCCAGCAGCCAAGGGACGATGAACACTGAAGCTTTCTTT
size: NA
V: TRBV5-4
D: NA
length: 14
J: TRBJ1-1

CDR3: CASSSGPASTDTQYF
DNA: TGTGCCAGCAGTTCCGGCCCGGCTAGCACAGATACGCAGTATTTT
size: NA
V: TRBV6-5
D: NA
length: 15
J: TRBJ2-3

CDR3: CASSLAGQGGGYTF
DNA: TGCGCCAGCAGCTTGGCCGGACAGGGAGGTGGCTACACCTTC
size: NA
V: TRBV5-1
D: TRBD1
length: 14
J: TRBJ1-2

CDR3: CASSLARNEQFF
DNA: TGCGCCAGCAGCTTGGCCCGCAATGAGCAGTTCTTC
size: NA
V: TRBV5-1
D: NA
length: 12
J: TRBJ2-1

CDR3: CSLSGGGNTEAFF
DNA: TGCAGCCTAAGCGGGGGAGGGAACACTGAAGCTTTCTTT
size: NA
V: TRBV29-1
D: NA
length: 13
J: TRBJ1-1

CDR3: CAWSADIWANEKLFF
DNA: TGTGCCTGGAGTGCGGACATTTGGGCAAATGAAAAACTGTTTTTT
size: once
V: TRBV30
D: NA
length: 15
J: TRBJ1-4

CDR3: CSASTGEQPQHF
DNA: TGCAGCGCATCGACAGGGGAACAGCCCCAGCATTTT
size: few
V: TRBV29-1
D: TRBD1
length: 12
J: TRBJ1-5

CDR3: CASSLGQGNPYEQYF
DNA: TGTGCCAGCAGCCTGGGTCAGGGGAATCCCTACGAGCAGTACTTC
size: NA
V: TRBV5-6
D: NA
length: 15
J: TRBJ2-7

CDR3: CASSLFAGDNSPLHF
DNA: TGTGCCAGCAGCTTGTTCGCGGGCGACAATTCACCCCTCCACTTT
size: once
V: TRBV5-4
D: NA
length: 15
J: TRBJ1-6

CDR3: CASSLGSTNTGELFF
DNA: TGTGCCAGCAGCTTAGGGTCTACAAACACCGGGGAGCTGTTTTTT
size: once
V: TRBV5-6
D: NA
length: 15
J: TRBJ2-2

CDR3: CASRGQGVTNEQFF
DNA: TGTGCCAGCAGAGGACAGGGGGTAACCAATGAGCAGTTCTTC
size: NA
V: TRBV6-5
D: TRBD1
length: 14
J: TRBJ2-1

CDR3: CASSYNRLGPNTGELFF
DNA: TGTGCCAGCAGCTACAACAGACTAGGACCGAACACCGGGGAGCTGTTTTTT
size: NA
V: TRBV5-6
D: NA
length: 17
J: TRBJ2-2

CDR3: CASSEAGGGTVAFF
DNA: TGTGCCAGCAGTGAAGCCGGGGGGGGGACGGTTGCTTTCTTT
size: NA
V: TRBV6-1
D: NA
length: 14
J: TRBJ1-1

CDR3: CASRRLAGGIKETQYF
DNA: TGCGCCAGCAGGAGACTAGCGGGAGGAATAAAAGAGACCCAGTACTTC
size: NA
V: TRBV4-1
D: TRBD2
length: 16
J: TRBJ2-5

CDR3: CASSPSGNNQPQHF
DNA: TGTGCCAGCAGTCCTTCAGGGAACAATCAGCCCCAGCATTTT
size: NA
V: TRBV6-5
D: NA
length: 14
J: TRBJ1-5

CDR3: CASSKASGLAVLNEQFF
DNA: TGTGCCAGCAGCAAAGCTTCTGGCCTAGCGGTACTCAATGAGCAGTTCTTC
size: NA
V: TRBV21-1
D: NA
length: 17
J: TRBJ2-1

CDR3: CASSEAGTGAGELFF
DNA: TGTGCCAGCAGTGAAGCCGGGACAGGGGCCGGGGAGCTGTTTTTT
size: few
V: TRBV2
D: TRBD1
length: 15
J: TRBJ2-2

CDR3: CASSSSGRTDTQYF
DNA: TGTGCCAGCAGCTCTAGCGGGAGAACAGATACGCAGTATTTT
size: NA
V: TRBV9
D: TRBD2
length: 14
J: TRBJ2-3

CDR3: CASSPPRGTGDTEAFF
DNA: TGTGCCAGCAGCCCACCTAGGGGGACAGGAGACACTGAAGCTTTCTTT
size: NA
V: TRBV7-9
D: TRBD1
length: 16
J: TRBJ1-1

CDR3: CASSARVGDTEAFF
DNA: TGTGCCAGCAGCGCCCGCGTGGGGGACACTGAAGCTTTCTTT
size: NA
V: TRBV9
D: NA
length: 14
J: TRBJ1-1

CDR3: CASSLGAGDGDGYTF
DNA: TGTGCCAGCAGCTTAGGGGCCGGGGATGGGGATGGCTACACCTTC
size: NA
V: TRBV7-9
D: NA
length: 15
J: TRBJ1-2

CDR3: CSALTGETQYF
DNA: TGCAGTGCCTTGACAGGGGAGACCCAGTACTTC
size: NA
V: TRBV20-1
D: TRBD1
length: 11
J: TRBJ2-5

CDR3: CASSWGGSGDTIYF
DNA: TGTGCCAGCAGCTGGGGGGGTTCAGGGGACACCATATATTTT
size: NA
V: TRBV7-8
D: NA
length: 14
J: TRBJ1-3

CDR3: CASSGPDKALSYEQYF
DNA: TGTGCCAGCAGTGGCCCTGACAAGGCCCTTTCCTACGAGCAGTACTTC
size: NA
V: TRBV2
D: NA
length: 16
J: TRBJ2-7

CDR3: CAARGQGRNQPQHF
DNA: TGTGCCGCCCGAGGACAGGGTCGCAATCAGCCCCAGCATTTT
size: NA
V: TRBV2
D: TRBD1
length: 14
J: TRBJ1-5

CDR3: CASSAPRLAGVSGEQFF
DNA: TGTGCCAGCAGCGCACCGAGGCTAGCGGGAGTTTCGGGTGAGCAGTTCTTC
size: NA
V: TRBV9
D: TRBD2
length: 17
J: TRBJ2-1

CDR3: CASSVVDRPTGDYEQYF
DNA: TGTGCCAGCAGCGTAGTTGACAGGCCAACTGGAGATTACGAGCAGTACTTC
size: NA
V: TRBV9
D: NA
length: 17
J: TRBJ2-7

CDR3: CASSSRKDTLENTEAFF
DNA: TGTGCCAGCAGTTCCCGGAAGGATACCCTCGAGAACACTGAAGCTTTCTTT
size: NA
V: TRBV27
D: NA
length: 17
J: TRBJ1-1

CDR3: CASSPQRSGNTGELFF
DNA: TGTGCCAGCTCACCACAAAGGTCTGGTAACACCGGGGAGCTGTTTTTT
size: once
V: TRBV18
D: NA
length: 16
J: TRBJ2-2

CDR3: CASSLDTYSYEQYF
DNA: TGTGCCAGCAGCCTCGACACGTACTCCTACGAGCAGTACTTC
size: NA
V: TRBV6-5
D: NA
length: 14
J: TRBJ2-7

CDR3: CASSYEDGPYGYTF
DNA: TGTGCCAGCAGTTACGAAGACGGGCCCTATGGCTACACCTTC
size: NA
V: TRBV6-2/TRBV6-3
D: NA
length: 14
J: TRBJ1-2

CDR3: CASSLVPAHVQYF
DNA: TGTGCCAGCAGCTTAGTCCCCGCCCATGTGCAGTATTTT
size: NA
V: TRBV11-2
D: NA
length: 13
J: TRBJ2-3

CDR3: CAWRDRTGIRAKNIQYF
DNA: TGTGCCTGGAGAGATCGTACAGGGATTAGGGCCAAAAACATTCAGTACTTC
size: few
V: TRBV30
D: NA
length: 17
J: TRBJ2-4

CDR3: CASSPLGVEKLFF
DNA: TGCGCCAGCAGCCCCCTCGGAGTCGAAAAACTGTTTTTT
size: few
V: TRBV4-1
D: NA
length: 13
J: TRBJ1-4

CDR3: CASSPGQGANTEAFF
DNA: TGTGCCAGCTCGCCAGGACAGGGCGCCAACACTGAAGCTTTCTTT
size: NA
V: TRBV18
D: TRBD1
length: 15
J: TRBJ1-1

CDR3: CASSPGLPSGANVLTF
DNA: TGTGCCAGCAGCCCAGGACTGCCCTCTGGGGCCAACGTCCTGACTTTC
size: NA
V: TRBV7-9
D: NA
length: 16
J: TRBJ2-6

CDR3: CASSPKSVAGYYNDEQFF
DNA: TGTGCCAGCAGCCCAAAATCTGTGGCGGGATATTACAATGACGAGCAGTTCTTC
size: NA
V: TRBV4-2
D: NA
length: 18
J: TRBJ2-1

CDR3: CASRRAGAYNEQFF
DNA: TGTGCCAGCAGGCGGGCGGGGGCCTACAATGAGCAGTTCTTC
size: few
V: TRBV6-5
D: TRBD2
length: 14
J: TRBJ2-1

CDR3: CASRPDRGGALNTEAFF
DNA: TGTGCCAGCAGACCAGACCGCGGGGGCGCCCTGAACACTGAAGCTTTCTTT
size: NA
V: TRBV11-2
D: NA
length: 17
J: TRBJ1-1

CDR3: CASSRSLALNTEAFF
DNA: TGTGCCAGCAGCCGCAGCCTTGCCCTGAACACTGAAGCTTTCTTT
size: NA
V: TRBV7-2
D: NA
length: 15
J: TRBJ1-1

CDR3: CASSDGGYSYEQYF
DNA: TGTGCCAGCAGTGATGGGGGGTATTCCTACGAGCAGTACTTC
size: NA
V: TRBV25-1
D: NA
length: 14
J: TRBJ2-7

CDR3: CASSLDNQPQHF
DNA: TGTGCCAGCAGTTTAGACAATCAGCCCCAGCATTTT
size: NA
V: TRBV2
D: NA
length: 12
J: TRBJ1-5

CDR3: CASSRGSRGSGRPEQFF
DNA: TGTGCCAGCAGCCGGGGTTCCAGGGGGTCTGGGCGACCTGAGCAGTTCTTC
size: NA
V: TRBV3-1/TRBV3-2
D: TRBD1
length: 17
J: TRBJ2-1

CDR3: CASNPGHPDQPQHF
DNA: TGTGCCAGCAACCCGGGACATCCCGATCAGCCCCAGCATTTT
size: NA
V: TRBV2
D: NA
length: 14
J: TRBJ1-5